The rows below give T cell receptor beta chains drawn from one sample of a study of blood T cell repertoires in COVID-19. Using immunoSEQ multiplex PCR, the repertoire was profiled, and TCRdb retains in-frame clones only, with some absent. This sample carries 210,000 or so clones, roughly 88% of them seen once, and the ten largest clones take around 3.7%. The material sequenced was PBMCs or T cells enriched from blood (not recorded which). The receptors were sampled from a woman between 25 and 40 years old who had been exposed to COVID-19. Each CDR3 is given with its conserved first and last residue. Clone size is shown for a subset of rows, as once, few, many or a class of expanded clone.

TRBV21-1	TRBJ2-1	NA	CASSKGGRSVSDNEQFF
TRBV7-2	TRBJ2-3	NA	CASSLGLAGEGTQYF
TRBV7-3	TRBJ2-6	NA	CASGGGPGANVLTF
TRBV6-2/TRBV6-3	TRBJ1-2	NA	CASSYRDRANANYGYTF
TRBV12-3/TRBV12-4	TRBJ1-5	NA	CASGRGGRPQHF
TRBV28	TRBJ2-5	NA	CASSLRGLAPQETQYF
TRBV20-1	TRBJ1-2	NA	CSASNTIYGYTF
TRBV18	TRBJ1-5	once	CASSRGTGGNQPQHF
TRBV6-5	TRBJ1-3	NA	CASFDREGNTIYF
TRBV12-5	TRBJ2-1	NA	CASGFESSYNEQFF
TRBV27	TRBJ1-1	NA	CASSPVPGSRMKEAFF
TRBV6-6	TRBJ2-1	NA	CASSYSAGLVGEQFF
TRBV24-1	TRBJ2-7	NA	CATSAPRGEQYF
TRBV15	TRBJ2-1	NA	CATRGREGSYNEQFF
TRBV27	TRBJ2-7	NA	CASRKQGAYEQYF
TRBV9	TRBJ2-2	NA	CASSVGLAGGGELFF
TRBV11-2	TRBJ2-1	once	CASSSITGRHNEQFF
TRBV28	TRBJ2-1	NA	CASSPQGRFYNEQFF
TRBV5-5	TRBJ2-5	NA	CASRWGLAGVGETQYF
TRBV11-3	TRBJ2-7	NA	CASSSDIGGEQYF
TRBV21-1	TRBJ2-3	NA	CASSKATSGSGTDTQYF
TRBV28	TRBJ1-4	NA	CASSLTGEKLFF
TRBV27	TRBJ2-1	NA	CASSLVPTGINEQFF
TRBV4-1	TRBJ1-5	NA	CASSQDKVASGGQPQHF
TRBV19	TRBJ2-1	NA	CASSPLGRTGDEQFF
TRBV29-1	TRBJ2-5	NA	CSVEDLAGASQETQYF
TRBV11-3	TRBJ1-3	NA	CASSSGGPGNTIYF
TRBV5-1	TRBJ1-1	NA	CASSLDGTGVTEAFF
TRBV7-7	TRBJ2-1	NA	CASSWGTSDYNEQFF
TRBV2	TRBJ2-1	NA	CASSPMGTRQTEQFF
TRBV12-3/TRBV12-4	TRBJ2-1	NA	CASSFLQHNEQFF
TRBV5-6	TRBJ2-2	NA	CASSLSLRASGFNGELFF
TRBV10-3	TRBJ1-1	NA	CAIRGQDGEAFF
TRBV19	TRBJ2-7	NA	CASSIQGGYEQYF
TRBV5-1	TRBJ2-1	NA	CASSSRQGTLNEQFF
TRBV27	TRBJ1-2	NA	CASSFLEGGQNYGYTF
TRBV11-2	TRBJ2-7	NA	CASSFRQYEQYF
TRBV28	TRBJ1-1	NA	CASSLGQMNTEAFF
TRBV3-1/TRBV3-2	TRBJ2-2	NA	CASSLGLIPGGLFF
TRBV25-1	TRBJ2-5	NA	CASSEWLAGGKETQYF
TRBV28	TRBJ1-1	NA	CASSEGGIEAFF
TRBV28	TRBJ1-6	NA	CASSPPTGYNSPLHF
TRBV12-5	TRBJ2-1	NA	CASGPQGTYNEQFF
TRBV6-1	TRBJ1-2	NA	CASSEALNYGYTF